The source of this TCR beta chain is a study of CD4+ T cells in melanoma. Study-wide results and caveats: Reportedly, melanoma neoantigen-specific CD4+ T cells showed varied differentiation states.

Notes on this clone: Its antigen remains unknown.

Deletions cut 8 bases from V and 6 bases from J, with 22 bases between. CDR3 size: 14 residues. Germline CDR1 is GTSNPN and CDR2 is SVGIG (reference sequence). The method was immunoSEQ multiplex PCR; TCRdb's version includes in-frame clones alone and lacks a portion of them. The sample holds nearly 50,000 clones; about 91% are singletons and the top ten take approximately 12%. This chain links TRBV30 with TRBJ1-2; D not certain. Sequencing was done on a sample of peripheral blood. This sequence was found in a human donor with melanoma. The CDR3 DNA reads as TGTGCCCCACAACCGATGGGATACCACGATGGCTACACCTTC. It encodes CAPQPMGYHDGYTF.